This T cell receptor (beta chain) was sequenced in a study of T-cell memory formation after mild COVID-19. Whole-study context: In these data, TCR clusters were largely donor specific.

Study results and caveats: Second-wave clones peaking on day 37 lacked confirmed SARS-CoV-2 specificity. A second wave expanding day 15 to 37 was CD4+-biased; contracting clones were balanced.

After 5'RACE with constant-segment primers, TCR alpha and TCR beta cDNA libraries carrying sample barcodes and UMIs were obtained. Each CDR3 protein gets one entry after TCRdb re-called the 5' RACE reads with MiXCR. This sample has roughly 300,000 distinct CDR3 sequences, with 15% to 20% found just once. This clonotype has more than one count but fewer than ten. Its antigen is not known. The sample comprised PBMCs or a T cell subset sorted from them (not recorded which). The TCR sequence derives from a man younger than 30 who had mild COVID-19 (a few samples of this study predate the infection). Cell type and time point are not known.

The CDR3 reads CASSPFASGGAETQYF. The CDR3 nucleotides read TGTGCCAGCAGCCCCTTTGCTAGCGGGGGGGCGGAGACCCAGTACTTC. The chain couples TRBV4-2 to TRBJ2-5, with 12 positions matching TRBD2. The CDR3 is 16 residues long. From germline, CDR1 is LGHNA and CDR2 YNFKEQ. J was trimmed by 5 bases and V by 4 bases; bases with no gene match: 8.